Below, one TCR beta chain is given with its context. What antigen it recognizes has not been identified. There are no base qualities to consult, and no much larger clone falls within one base. The CDR3 contains 13 residues, cysteine and phenylalanine counted. Of all the DNA, just the CDR3 is kept, 39 bases in frame from base 1. CDR1 and CDR2, looked up from the germline V gene (reference sequence), are WNHNN and SYGVQD. The germline V and J ends show losses of 3 bases and 15 bases respectively, and no gene match explains 11 bases of the junction. This specimen comes from a study of graft-versus-host responses after intestinal transplantation (TCRdb year 2021). Study-level background: The transplants that recipients got were multivisceral, liver-intestinal, or isolated intestinal. Anti-thymocyte globulin induction was given to all recipients, followed by maintenance tacrolimus and steroids for approximately three years. After intestinal transplantation, graft-versus-host and host-versus-graft alloreactive T cell clones were followed in the graft, circulation and bone marrow using bulk TCR-beta CDR3 sequencing. Alloreactive clones were identified by sequencing pre-transplant mixed lymphocyte reaction products and comparing these products with unstimulated pre-transplant donor and recipient T cells. A cohort of 24 intestinal transplant recipients, including one retransplant, was enrolled, and 3 patients lacking pretransplant specimens were excluded. A peak of at least 4% donor T cells among recipient peripheral blood mononuclear cells was the definition used for donor T cell macrochimerism. Rather than being sequenced by the commercial service, samples from a few later patients were sequenced in-house on an Illumina MiSeq and processed with MiXCR.

Receptors were amplified or captured by the immunoSEQ multiplex PCR assay. For most patients, high-throughput TCR-beta CDR3 sequencing of genomic DNA was performed by Adaptive Biotechnologies. The original methods were these. TCR sequencing data were retrieved from Adaptive's ImmunoSEQ software for 15 to 20 patients, whereas a few other patients were processed with MiXCR and VDJtools. Because the origin of CDR3 nucleotide sequences shared between donor and recipient could not be assigned, those sequences were removed. To be classed as alloreactive, a clone needed at least 2-fold expansion over unstimulated cells and a minimum CFSE-low frequency of 0.002% (template counts) or 0.001% (read counts). Clones detected in sequenced pre-transplant spleen, lymph node, or MLR CFSE-low populations of the donor or recipient were defined as mappable. The cumulative frequency of alloreactive clones was calculated as a percentage of all sequences, weighted by copy number. Held by TCRdb, this immuneACCESS table contains in-frame sequences only and omits some clones. Under half of the omission traces to an unresolved V gene where checked; the cause of the rest is unknown. V, J and clone size were drawn from that table, and D and trimming were deduced from the DNA. The sample includes some 15,000 clones, with roughly two thirds observed a single time. The top ten constitute approximately 10% of the sample.

Intraepithelial and lamina propria lymphocytes were isolated from graft specimens using dithiothreitol, EDTA incubations and collagenase D digestion. Bulk TCR-beta sequencing was performed on serial intestinal graft biopsy specimens collected as late as 600 days after transplant. Summary of the overall study and its limitations: GvH clones were found in recipient bone marrow, and some of the GvH clones appeared earlier in ileal mucosa or blood, which is consistent with an intestinal mucosal origin. The relatively low number and heterogeneity of intestinal transplant patients limited the conclusions. In patients with donor T cell macrochimerism, the allografts had high GvH to HvG T cell clonal ratios. Early after transplant, peak levels of circulating GvH clones were associated with declines in HvG clones.

Source: ileum tissue, taken 650 to 700 days after intestinal transplantation. This clonotype originated in a human patient who received an intestinal transplant, so some T cells may come from the graft donor. The rearrangement combines TRBV10-1 with TRBJ2-1, and 7 junction bases match TRBD1. The CDR3 protein sequence reads: CASSDQGVRPLFF. The DNA reads TGCGCCAGCAGTGATCAGGGGGTACGTCCTCTGTTCTTC.